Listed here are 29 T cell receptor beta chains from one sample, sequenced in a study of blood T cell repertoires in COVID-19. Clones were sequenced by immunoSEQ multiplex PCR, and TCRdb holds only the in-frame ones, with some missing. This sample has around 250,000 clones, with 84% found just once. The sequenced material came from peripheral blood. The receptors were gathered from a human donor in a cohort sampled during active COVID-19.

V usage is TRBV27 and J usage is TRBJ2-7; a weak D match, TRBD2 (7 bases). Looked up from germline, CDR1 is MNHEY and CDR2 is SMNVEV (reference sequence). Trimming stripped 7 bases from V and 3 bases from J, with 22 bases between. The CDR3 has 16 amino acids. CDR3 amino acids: CASNPHGGALGYEQYF. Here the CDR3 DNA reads TGTGCCAGCAATCCTCATGGGGGGGCACTGGGCTACGAGCAGTACTTC.

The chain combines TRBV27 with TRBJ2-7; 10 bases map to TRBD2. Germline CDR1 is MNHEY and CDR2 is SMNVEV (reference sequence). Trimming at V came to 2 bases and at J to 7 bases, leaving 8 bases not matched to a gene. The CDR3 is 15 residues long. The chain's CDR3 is CASSLRAGGPGEQYF. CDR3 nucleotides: TGTGCCAGCAGTTTACGAGCGGGAGGGCCGGGGGAGCAGTACTTC.

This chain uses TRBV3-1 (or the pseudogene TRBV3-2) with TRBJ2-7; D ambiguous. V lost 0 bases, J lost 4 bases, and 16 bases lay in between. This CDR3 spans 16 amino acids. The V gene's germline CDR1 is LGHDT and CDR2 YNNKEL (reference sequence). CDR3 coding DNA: TGTGCCAGCAGCCAAGAAATTTGCCTAAATCCTTACGAGCAGTACTTC. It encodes CASSQEICLNPYEQYF.

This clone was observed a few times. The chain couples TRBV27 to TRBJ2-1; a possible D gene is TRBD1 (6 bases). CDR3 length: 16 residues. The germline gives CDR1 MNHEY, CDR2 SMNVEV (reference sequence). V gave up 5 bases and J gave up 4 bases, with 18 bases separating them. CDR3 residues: CASSPIGQSFYNEQFF. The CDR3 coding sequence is TGTGCCAGCAGTCCGATCGGACAGTCCTTTTACAATGAGCAGTTCTTC.

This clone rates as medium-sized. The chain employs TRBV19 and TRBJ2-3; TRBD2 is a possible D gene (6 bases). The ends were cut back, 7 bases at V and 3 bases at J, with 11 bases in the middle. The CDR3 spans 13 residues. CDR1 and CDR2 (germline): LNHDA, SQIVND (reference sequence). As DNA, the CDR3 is TGTGCCAGTAACGAGGGGAGGACAGATACGCAGTATTTT. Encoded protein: CASNEGRTDTQYF.

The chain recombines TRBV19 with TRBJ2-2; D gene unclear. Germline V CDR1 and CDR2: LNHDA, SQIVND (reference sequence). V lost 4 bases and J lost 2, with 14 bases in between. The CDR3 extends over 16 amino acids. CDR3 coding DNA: TGTGCCAGTAGTACCTTCGCGACTCCAAACACCGGGGAGCTGTTTTTT. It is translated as CASSTFATPNTGELFF.

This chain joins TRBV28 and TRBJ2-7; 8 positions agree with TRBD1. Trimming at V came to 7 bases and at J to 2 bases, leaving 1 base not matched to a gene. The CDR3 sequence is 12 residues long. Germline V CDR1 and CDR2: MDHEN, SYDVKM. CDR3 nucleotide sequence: TGTGCCAGCAAGGACAGGGCCTACGAGCAGTACTTC. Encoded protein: CASKDRAYEQYF.

The CDR3 coding sequence is TGCGCCAGCAGCAGGGGACAAGAGAATATCCAAGAGACCCAGTACTTC. Its protein is CASSRGQENIQETQYF. The chain is built from TRBV4-1 and TRBJ2-5, with D perhaps TRBD1 (6 bases). The germline gives CDR1 MGHRA, CDR2 YSYEKL. The CDR3 runs to 16 residues. The V and J ends lost 5 bases and 1 base respectively, with 17 bases between them.

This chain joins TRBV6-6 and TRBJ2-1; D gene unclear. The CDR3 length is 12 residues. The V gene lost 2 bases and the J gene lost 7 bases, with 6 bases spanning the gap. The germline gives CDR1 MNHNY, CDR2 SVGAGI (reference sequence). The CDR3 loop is CASSYELNEQFF. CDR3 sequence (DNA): TGTGCCAGCAGTTACGAGCTAAATGAGCAGTTCTTC.

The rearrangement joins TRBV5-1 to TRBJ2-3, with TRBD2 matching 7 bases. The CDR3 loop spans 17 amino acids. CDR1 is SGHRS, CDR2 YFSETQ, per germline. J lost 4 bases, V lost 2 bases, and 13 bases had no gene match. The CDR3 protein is CASSFGRFGEGPDTQYF. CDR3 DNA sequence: TGCGCCAGCAGCTTCGGGCGGTTCGGGGAGGGGCCAGATACGCAGTATTTT.

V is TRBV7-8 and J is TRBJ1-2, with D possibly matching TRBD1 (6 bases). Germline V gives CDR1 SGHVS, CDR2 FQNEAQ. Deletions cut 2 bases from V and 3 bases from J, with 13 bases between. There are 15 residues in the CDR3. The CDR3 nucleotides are TGTGCCAGCAGCTTATTGAGGCAGGGGTACTATGGCTACACCTTC. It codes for CASSLLRQGYYGYTF. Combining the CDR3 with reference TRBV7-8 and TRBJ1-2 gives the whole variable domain GAGVSQSPRYKVAKRGQDVALRCDPISGHVSLFWYQQALGQGPEFLTYFQNEAQLDKSGLPSDRFFAERPEGSVSTLKIQRTQQEDSAVYLCASSLLRQGYYGYTFGSGTRLTVV.

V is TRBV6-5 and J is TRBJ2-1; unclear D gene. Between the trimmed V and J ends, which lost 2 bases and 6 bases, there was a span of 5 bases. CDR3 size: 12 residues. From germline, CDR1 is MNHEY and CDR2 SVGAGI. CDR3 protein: CASSYLINEQFF. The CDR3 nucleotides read TGTGCCAGCAGTTACCTAATCAATGAGCAGTTCTTC.

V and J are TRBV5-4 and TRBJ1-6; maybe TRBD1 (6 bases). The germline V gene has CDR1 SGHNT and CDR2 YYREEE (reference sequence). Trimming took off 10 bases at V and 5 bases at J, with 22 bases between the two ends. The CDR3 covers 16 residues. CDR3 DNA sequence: TGTGCCTTCGAAGGGGGAGCGGGAACCAATAATTCACCCCTCCACTTT. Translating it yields CAFEGGAGTNNSPLHF.

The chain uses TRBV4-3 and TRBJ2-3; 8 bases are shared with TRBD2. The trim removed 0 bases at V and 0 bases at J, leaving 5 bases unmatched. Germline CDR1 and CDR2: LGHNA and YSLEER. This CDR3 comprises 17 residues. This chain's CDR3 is CASSQDRASGSTDTQYF. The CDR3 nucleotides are TGCGCCAGCAGCCAAGATAGGGCTAGCGGGAGCACAGATACGCAGTATTTT.

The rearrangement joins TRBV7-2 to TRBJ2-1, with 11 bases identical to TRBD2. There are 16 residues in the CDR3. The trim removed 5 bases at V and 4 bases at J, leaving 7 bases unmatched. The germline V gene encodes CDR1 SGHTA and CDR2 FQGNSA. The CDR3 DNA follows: TGTGCCAGCAGCCTAGGGGGGACTAGCGGATACAATGAGCAGTTCTTC. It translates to CASSLGGTSGYNEQFF.

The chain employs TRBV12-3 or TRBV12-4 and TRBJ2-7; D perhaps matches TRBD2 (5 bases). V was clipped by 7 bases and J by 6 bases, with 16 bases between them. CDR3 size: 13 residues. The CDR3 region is CASTVLVGAEQYF. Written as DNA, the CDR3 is TGTGCCAGCACGGTGTTGGTGGGAGCCGAGCAGTACTTC.

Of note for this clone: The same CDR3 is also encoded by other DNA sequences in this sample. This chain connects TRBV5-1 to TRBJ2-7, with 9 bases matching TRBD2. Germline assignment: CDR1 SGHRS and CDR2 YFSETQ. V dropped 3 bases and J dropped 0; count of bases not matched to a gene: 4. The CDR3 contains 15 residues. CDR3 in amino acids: CASSYSGRSSYEQYF. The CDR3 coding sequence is TGCGCCAGCAGCTACAGCGGGAGGAGCTCCTACGAGCAGTACTTC.

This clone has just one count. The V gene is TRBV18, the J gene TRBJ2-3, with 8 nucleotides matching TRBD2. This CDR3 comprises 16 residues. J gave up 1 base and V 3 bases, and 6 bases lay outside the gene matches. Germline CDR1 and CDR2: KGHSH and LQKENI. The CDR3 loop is CASSPLLAGRTDTQYF. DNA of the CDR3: TGTGCCAGCTCACCCCTTCTAGCGGGCCGCACAGATACGCAGTATTTT.

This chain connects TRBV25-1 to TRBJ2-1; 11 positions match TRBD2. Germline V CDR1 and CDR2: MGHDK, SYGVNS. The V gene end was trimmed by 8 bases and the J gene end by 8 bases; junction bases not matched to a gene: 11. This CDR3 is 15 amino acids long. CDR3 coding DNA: TGTGCCAGCTCGACTAGCGGGACGGGGGCGGATGAGCAGTTCTTC. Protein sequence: CASSTSGTGADEQFF. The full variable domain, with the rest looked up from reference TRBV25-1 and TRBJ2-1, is EADIYQTPRYLVIGTGKKITLECSQTMGHDKMYWYQQDPGMELHLIHYSYGVNSTEKGDLSSESTVSRIRTEHFPLTLESARPSHTSQYLCASSTSGTGADEQFFGPGTRLTVL.

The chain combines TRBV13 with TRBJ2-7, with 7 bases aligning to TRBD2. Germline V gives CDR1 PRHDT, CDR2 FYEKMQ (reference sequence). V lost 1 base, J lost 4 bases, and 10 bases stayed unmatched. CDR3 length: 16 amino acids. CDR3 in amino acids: CASSLELGSGIYEQYF. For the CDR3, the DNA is TGTGCCAGCAGCTTAGAACTGGGCAGCGGGATTTACGAGCAGTACTTC.

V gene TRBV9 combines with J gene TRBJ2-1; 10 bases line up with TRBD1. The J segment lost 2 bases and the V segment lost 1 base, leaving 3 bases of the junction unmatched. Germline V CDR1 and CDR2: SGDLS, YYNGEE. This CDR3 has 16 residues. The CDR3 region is CASSVTGTGAYNEQFF. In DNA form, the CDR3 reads TGTGCCAGCAGCGTAACCGGGACAGGGGCCTACAATGAGCAGTTCTTC.

The CDR3 protein is CATSESSGANVLTF. In DNA form, the CDR3 reads TGTGCCACCAGTGAGAGCTCCGGGGCCAACGTCCTGACTTTC. J is TRBJ2-6 and V is TRBV24-1; D is ambiguous. This CDR3 comprises 14 residues. Germline CDR1 is KGHDR and CDR2 is SFDVKD. V shed 4 bases and J shed 4 bases, with 7 bases lying between them.

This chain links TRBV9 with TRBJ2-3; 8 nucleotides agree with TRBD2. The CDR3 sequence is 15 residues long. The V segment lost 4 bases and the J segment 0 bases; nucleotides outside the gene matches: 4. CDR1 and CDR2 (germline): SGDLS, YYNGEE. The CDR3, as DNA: TGTGCCAGCAGCAGCGGGGGCGGGAGCACAGATACGCAGTATTTT. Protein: CASSSGGGSTDTQYF. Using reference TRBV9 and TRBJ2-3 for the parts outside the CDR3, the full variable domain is DSGVTQTPKHLITATGQRVTLRCSPRSGDLSVYWYQQSLDQGLQFLIQYYNGEERAKGNILERFSAQQFPDLHSELNLSSLELGDSALYFCASSSGGGSTDTQYFGPGTRLTVL.

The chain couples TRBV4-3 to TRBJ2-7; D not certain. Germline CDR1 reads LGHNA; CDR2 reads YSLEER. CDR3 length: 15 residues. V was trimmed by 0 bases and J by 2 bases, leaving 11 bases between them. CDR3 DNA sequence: TGCGCCAGCAGCCAAGAGGCAGGCCGGACCTACGAGCAGTACTTC. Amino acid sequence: CASSQEAGRTYEQYF.

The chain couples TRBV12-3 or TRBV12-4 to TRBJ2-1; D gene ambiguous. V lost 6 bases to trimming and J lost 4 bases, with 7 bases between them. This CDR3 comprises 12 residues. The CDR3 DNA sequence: TGTGCCAGCAGCAGGATTTACAATGAGCAGTTCTTC. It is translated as CASSRIYNEQFF.

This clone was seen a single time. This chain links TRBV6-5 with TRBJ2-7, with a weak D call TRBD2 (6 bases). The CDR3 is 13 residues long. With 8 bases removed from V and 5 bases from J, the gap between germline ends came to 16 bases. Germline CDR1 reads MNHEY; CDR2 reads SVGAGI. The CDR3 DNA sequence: TGTGCCAGCCCTCGGGAGTTTGAGGACGAGCAGTACTTC. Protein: CASPREFEDEQYF.

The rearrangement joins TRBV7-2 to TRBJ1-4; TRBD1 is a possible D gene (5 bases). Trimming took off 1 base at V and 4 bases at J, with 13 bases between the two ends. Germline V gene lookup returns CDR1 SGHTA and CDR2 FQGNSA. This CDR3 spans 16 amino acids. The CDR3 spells CASSLVGQGGNEKLFF. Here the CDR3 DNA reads TGTGCCAGCAGCTTAGTCGGTCAGGGAGGTAATGAAAAACTGTTTTTT.

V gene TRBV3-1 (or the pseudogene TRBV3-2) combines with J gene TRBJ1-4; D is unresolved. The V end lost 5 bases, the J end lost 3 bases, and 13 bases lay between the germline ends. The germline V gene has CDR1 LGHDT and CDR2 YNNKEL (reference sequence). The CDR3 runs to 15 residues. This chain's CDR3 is CASSTWVAANEKLFF. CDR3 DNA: TGTGCCAGCAGCACCTGGGTAGCAGCTAATGAAAAACTGTTTTTT.

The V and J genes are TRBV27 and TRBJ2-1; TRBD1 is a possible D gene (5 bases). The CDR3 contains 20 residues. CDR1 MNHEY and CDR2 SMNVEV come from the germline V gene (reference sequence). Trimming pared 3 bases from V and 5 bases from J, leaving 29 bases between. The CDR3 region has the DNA TGTGCCAGCAGTTTTTCGCATGGCTCCTTGATCTCGGGCAGGGACAATGAGCAGTTCTTC. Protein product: CASSFSHGSLISGRDNEQFF.